The text below deals with one T cell receptor beta chain. Profiled with immunoSEQ multiplex PCR; TCRdb holds only in-frame clones, not every one. Counted here are about 83,000 clones, about 89% occurring once; the ten biggest clones make up 3.5%. This sample stems from a study of T cell changes during pregnancy in multiple sclerosis. V shed 6 bases, J shed 4 bases, and the junction held 9 bases outside the gene matches. This CDR3 spans 15 amino acids. Germline-derived CDR1 and CDR2 are PRHDT and FYEKMQ (reference sequence). The sequence derives from a female donor in good health, serving as a control in a pregnancy study. Some clones in this sample may be carry-over from other donors' samples. The rearrangement joins TRBV13 to TRBJ1-3; TRBD1 aligns across 7 bases. Here the sequenced sample was PBMCs, taken in the first trimester of pregnancy. CDR3 in amino acids: CASSLIDRAGNTIYF. CDR3 coding DNA: TGTGCCAGCAGTCTTATCGACAGGGCCGGAAACACCATATATTTT.